This TCR beta chain was identified during a study of cytotoxic CD8 clonotypes in ibrutinib-treated CLL. General study results and limits: Public clonotypes were rare and shrank or held steady on treatment. Clonality measured at baseline exceeded age-matched healthy donors, tracking circulating CD8+ T-cell counts.

The assay was immunoSEQ multiplex PCR, and TCRdb's table has in-frame clones only and misses some. The sample has tens of thousands of clones, 55% to 70% seen once. A word on this clone: Its specificity is unknown.

Specimen: PBMCs, collected after 24 months of ibrutinib treatment. The sequence was collected from a human donor with chronic lymphocytic leukemia.

CDR3 loop: CASSLRGHTYNEQFF. The CDR3 DNA reads TGTGCCAGCAGCTTGAGGGGGCATACCTACAATGAGCAGTTCTTC. The J gene is TRBJ2-1, the V gene TRBV11-2, with 7 bases identical to TRBD1. CDR1 is SGHAT and CDR2 is FQNNGV in the germline V gene. Trimming took 3 bases from V and 2 from J; bases not matched to a gene: 4. The CDR3 extends over 15 amino acids.